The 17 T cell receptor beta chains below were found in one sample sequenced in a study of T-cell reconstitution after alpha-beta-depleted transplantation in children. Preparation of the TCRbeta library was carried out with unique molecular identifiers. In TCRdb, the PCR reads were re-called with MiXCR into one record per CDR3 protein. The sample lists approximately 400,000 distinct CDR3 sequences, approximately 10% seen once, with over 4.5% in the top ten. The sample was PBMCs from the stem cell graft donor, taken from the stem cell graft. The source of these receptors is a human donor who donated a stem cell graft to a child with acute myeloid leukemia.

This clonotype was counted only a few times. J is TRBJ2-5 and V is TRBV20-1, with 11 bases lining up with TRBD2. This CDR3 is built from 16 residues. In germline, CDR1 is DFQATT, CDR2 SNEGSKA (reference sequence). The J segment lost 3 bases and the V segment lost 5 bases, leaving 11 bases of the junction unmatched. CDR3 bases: TGCAGTGCTCCGACCCCGGCTAGCGGGGGGAAAGAGACCCAGTACTTC. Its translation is CSAPTPASGGKETQYF.

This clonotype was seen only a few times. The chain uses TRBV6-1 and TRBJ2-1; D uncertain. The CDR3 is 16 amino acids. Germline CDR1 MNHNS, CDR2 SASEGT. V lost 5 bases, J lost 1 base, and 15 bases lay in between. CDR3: CASSTRVVHSYNEQFF. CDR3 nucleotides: TGTGCCAGCAGTACCCGGGTGGTCCATTCCTACAATGAGCAGTTCTTC.

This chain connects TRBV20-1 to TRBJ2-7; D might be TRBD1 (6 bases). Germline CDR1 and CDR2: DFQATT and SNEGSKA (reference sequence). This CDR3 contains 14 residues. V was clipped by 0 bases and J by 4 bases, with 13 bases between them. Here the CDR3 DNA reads TGCAGTGCTAGAGAGCCGGGACATTTATACGAGCAGTACTTC. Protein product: CSAREPGHLYEQYF.

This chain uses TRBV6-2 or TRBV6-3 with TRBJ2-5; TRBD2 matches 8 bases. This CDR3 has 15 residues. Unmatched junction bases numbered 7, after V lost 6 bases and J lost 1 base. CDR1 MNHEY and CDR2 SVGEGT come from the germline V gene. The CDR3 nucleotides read TGTGCCAGCAGCCCGGGACTAGTGATCCAAGAGACCCAGTACTTC. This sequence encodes CASSPGLVIQETQYF.

The DNA of the CDR3 is TGTGCCATCCGGTCGAGGGTATCCCAACCTAACTATGGCTACACCTTC. Its protein is CAIRSRVSQPNYGYTF. V gene TRBV2 combines with J gene TRBJ1-2; unclear D gene. The V gene lost 10 bases and the J gene lost 0 bases, with 21 bases spanning the gap. The CDR3 covers 16 residues. Germline V gives CDR1 SNHLY, CDR2 FYNNEI.

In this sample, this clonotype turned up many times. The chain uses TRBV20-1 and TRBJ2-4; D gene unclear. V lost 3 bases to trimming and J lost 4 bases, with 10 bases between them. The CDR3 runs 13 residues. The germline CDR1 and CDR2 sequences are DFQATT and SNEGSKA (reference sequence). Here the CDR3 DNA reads TGCAGTGCTAGCAACACAGCAAAAAACATTCAGTACTTC. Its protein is CSASNTAKNIQYF.

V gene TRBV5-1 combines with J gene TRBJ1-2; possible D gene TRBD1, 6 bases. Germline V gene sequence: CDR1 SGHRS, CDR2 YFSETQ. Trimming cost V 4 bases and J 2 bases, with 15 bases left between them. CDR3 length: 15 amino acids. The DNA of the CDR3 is TGCGCCAGCAGCCTGATGACAGGCGGGAACTATGGCTACACCTTC. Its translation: CASSLMTGGNYGYTF.

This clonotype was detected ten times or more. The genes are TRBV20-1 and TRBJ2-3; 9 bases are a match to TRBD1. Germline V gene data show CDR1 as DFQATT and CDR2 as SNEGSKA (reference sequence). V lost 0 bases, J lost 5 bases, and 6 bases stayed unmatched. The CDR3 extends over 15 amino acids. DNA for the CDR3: TGCAGTGCTAGAGACACAGGGGGCGCTGAAGATACGCAGTATTTT. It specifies CSARDTGGAEDTQYF.

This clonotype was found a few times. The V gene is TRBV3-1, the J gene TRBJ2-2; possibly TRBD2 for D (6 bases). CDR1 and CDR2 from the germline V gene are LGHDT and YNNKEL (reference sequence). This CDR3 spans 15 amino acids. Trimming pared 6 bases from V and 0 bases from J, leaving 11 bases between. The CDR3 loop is CASSSGDANTGELFF. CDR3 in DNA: TGTGCCAGCAGTAGCGGCGATGCGAACACCGGGGAGCTGTTTTTT.

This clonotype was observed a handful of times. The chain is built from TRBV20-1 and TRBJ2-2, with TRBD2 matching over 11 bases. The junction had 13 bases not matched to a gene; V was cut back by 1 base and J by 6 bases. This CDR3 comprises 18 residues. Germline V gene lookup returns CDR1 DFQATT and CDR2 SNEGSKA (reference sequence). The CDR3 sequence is CSARGGAGTSGLSGELFF. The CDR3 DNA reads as TGCAGTGCTAGAGGGGGGGCCGGGACTAGCGGCCTCTCCGGGGAGCTGTTTTTT.

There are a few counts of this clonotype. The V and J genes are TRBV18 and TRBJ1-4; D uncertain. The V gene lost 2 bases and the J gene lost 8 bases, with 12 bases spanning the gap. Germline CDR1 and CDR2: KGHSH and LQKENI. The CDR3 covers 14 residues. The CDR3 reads CASSPISGYEKLFF. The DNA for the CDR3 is TGTGCCAGCTCACCAATTTCGGGGTACGAAAAACTGTTTTTT.

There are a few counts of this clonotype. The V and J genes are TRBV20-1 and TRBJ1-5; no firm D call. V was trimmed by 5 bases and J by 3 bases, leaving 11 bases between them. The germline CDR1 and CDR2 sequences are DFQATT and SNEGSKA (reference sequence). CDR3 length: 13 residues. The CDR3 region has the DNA TGCAGTGCTTCAGACATTCCCAATCAGCCCCAGCATTTT. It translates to CSASDIPNQPQHF.

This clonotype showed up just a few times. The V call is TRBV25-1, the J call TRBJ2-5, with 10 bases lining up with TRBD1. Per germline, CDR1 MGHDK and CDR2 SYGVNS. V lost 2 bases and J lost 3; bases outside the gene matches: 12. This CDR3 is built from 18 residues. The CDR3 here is CASSEGPHDRGPKETQYF. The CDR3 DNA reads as TGTGCCAGCAGTGAAGGGCCGCACGACAGGGGGCCCAAAGAGACCCAGTACTTC.

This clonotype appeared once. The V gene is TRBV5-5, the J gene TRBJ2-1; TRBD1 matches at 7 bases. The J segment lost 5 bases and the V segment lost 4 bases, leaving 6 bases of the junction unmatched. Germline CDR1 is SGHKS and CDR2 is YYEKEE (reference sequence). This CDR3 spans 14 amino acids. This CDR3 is CASSPEDRDNEQFF. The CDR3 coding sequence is TGTGCCAGCAGCCCAGAAGACAGGGACAATGAGCAGTTCTTC.

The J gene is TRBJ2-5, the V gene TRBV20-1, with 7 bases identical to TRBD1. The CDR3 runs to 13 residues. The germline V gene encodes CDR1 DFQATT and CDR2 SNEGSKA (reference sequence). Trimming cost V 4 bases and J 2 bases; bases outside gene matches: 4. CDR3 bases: TGCAGTGCTAACTACAGGGGACAAGAGACCCAGTACTTC. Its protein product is CSANYRGQETQYF.

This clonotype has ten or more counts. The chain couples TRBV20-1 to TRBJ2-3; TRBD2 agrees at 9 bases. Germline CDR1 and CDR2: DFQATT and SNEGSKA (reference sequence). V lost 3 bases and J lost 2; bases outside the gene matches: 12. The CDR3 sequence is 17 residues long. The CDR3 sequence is CSASPPSGDLPTDTQYF. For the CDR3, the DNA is TGCAGTGCTAGTCCCCCTAGCGGGGATCTTCCCACAGATACGCAGTATTTT.

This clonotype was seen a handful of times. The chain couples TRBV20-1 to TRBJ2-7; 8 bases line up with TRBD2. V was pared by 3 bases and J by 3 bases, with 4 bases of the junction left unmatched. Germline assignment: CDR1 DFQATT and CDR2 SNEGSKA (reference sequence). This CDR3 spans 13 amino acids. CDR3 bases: TGCAGTGCTAGTCTGGCGGGGGGCTACGAGCAGTACTTC. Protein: CSASLAGGYEQYF.